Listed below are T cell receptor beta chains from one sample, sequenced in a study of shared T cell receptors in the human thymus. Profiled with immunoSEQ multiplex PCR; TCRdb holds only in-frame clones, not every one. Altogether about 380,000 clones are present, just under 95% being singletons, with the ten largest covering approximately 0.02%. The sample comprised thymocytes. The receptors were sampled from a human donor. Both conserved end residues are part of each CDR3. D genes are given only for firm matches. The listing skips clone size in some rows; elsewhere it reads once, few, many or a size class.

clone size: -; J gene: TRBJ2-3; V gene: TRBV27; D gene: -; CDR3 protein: CASSLSRSDTQYF; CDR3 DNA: TGTGCCAGCAGTTTATCGCGGTCGGATACGCAGTATTTT
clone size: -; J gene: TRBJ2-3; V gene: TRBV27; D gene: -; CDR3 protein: CASSFMARGYGSPGTDTQYF; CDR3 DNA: TGTGCCAGCAGTTTTATGGCTAGGGGCTATGGTTCCCCAGGCACAGATACGCAGTATTTT
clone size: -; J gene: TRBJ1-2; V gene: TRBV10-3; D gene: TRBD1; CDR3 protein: CAISGAFGPRIKGQGAYGYTF; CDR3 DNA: TGTGCCATCAGTGGTGCTTTTGGACCAAGGATCAAAGGACAGGGGGCGTATGGCTACACCTTC
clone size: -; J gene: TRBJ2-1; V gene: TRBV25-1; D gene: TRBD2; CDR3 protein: CASSELAGANEQFF; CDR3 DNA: TGTGCCAGCAGTGAACTAGCGGGGGCCAATGAGCAGTTCTTC
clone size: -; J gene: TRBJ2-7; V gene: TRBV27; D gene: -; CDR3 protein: CASSVGGGGYEQYF; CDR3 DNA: TGTGCCAGCAGCGTGGGAGGGGGGGGATACGAGCAGTACTTC
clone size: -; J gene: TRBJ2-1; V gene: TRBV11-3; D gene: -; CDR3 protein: CASSSQRSGHQTYNEQFF; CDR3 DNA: TGTGCCAGCAGCTCCCAGAGGTCCGGCCACCAGACCTACAATGAGCAGTTCTTC
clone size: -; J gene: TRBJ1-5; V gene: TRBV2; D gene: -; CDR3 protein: CASTPGGRSNQPQHF; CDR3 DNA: TGTGCCAGCACCCCGGGAGGGAGATCTAATCAGCCCCAGCATTTT
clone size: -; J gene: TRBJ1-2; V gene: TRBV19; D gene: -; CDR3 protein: CASRLGRGYTF; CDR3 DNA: TGTGCCAGTAGGTTGGGACGCGGCTACACCTTC
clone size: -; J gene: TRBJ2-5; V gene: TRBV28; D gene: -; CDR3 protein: CASTDTGGTQYF; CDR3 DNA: TGTGCCAGCACAGACACCGGGGGGACCCAGTACTTC
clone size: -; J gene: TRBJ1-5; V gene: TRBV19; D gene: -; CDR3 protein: CASSIWSTPQPQHF; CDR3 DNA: TGTGCCAGTAGTATTTGGAGTACTCCTCAGCCCCAGCATTTT
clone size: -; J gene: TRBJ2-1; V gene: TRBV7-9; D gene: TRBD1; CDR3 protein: CASSRQGNNEQFF; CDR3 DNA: TGTGCCAGCAGCCGACAGGGGAACAATGAGCAGTTCTTC
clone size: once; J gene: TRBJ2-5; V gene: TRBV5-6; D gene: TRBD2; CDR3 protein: CASSLNGLAGGWETQYF; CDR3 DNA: TGTGCCAGCAGCTTAAACGGACTAGCGGGAGGGTGGGAGACCCAGTACTTC
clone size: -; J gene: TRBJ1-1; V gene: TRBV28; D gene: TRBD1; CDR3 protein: CASSTAPGQWNTEAFF; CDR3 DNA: TGTGCCAGCAGTACGGCACCGGGACAGTGGAACACTGAAGCTTTCTTT
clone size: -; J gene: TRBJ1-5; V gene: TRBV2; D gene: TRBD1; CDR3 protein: CASSRQAAGGMDSNQPQHF; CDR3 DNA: TGTGCCAGCAGTCGGCAGGCGGCAGGGGGCATGGATAGCAATCAGCCCCAGCATTTT
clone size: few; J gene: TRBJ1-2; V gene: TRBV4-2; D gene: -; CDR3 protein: CASSQAAGVWGYTF; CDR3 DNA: TGTGCCAGCAGCCAAGCCGCAGGGGTGTGGGGCTACACCTTC
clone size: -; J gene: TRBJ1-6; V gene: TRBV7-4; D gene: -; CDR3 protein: CASSIPRLDSPLHF; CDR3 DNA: TGTGCCAGCAGCATCCCCCGGTTGGATTCACCCCTCCACTTT
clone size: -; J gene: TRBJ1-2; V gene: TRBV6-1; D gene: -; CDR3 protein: CASSDIVGSPYGYTF; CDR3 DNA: TGTGCCAGCAGTGATATTGTAGGGAGTCCCTATGGCTACACCTTC
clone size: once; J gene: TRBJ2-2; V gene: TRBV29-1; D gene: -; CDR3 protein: CSVVSGELFF; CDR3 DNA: TGCAGCGTTGTGTCGGGGGAGCTGTTTTTT
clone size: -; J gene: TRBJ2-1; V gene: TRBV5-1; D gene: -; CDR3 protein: CASSEFDEQFF; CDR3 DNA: TGCGCCAGCAGTGAGTTTGATGAGCAGTTCTTC
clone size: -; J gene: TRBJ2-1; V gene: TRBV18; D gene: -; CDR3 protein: CASSPGIPYNEQFF; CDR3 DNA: TGTGCCAGCTCACCCGGCATCCCTTACAATGAGCAGTTCTTC
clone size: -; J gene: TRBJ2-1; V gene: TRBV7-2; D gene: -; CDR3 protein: CASSLRNEQFF; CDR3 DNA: TGTGCCAGCAGCTTAAGGAATGAGCAGTTCTTC
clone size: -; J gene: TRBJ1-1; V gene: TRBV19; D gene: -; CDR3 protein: CASSKAENTEAFF; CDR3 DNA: TGTGCCAGTAGTAAGGCGGAGAACACTGAAGCTTTCTTT
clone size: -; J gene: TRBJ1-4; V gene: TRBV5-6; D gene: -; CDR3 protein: CASSFYRQPPATNEKLFF; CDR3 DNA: TGTGCCAGCAGCTTTTACCGTCAGCCCCCTGCAACTAATGAAAAACTGTTTTTT
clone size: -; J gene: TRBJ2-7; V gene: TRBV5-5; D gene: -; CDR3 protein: CASSFLAGFHYEQYF; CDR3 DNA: TGTGCCAGCAGCTTTCTGGCAGGGTTCCATTACGAGCAGTACTTC
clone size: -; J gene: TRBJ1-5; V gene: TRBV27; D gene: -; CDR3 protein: CASRKTGLNQPQHF; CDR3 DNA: TGTGCCAGCAGGAAGACAGGCCTTAATCAGCCCCAGCATTTT
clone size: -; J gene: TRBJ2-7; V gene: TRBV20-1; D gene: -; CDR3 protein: CSARGGTEQYF; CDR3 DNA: TGCAGTGCTAGAGGGGGCACCGAGCAGTACTTC
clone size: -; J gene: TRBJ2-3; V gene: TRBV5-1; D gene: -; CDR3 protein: CASSLYYGTTYWDTQYF; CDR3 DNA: TGCGCCAGCAGCTTGTATTACGGGACAACCTACTGGGATACGCAGTATTTT
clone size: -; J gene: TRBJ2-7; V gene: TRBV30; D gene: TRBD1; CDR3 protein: CAWRGQGSYEQYF; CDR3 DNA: TGTGCCTGGAGGGGACAGGGTTCCTACGAGCAGTACTTC
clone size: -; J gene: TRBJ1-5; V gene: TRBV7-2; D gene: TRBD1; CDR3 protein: CASSLVGQGRSNQPQHF; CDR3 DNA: TGTGCCAGCAGCTTAGTGGGACAGGGTCGTAGCAATCAGCCCCAGCATTTT
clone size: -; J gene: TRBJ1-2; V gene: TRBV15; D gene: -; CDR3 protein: CATSRDFGQINGYTF; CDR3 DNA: TGTGCCACCAGCAGAGATTTTGGGCAGATTAATGGCTACACCTTC
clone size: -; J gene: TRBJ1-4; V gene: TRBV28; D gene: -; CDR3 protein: CASSSPQQGLSEKLFF; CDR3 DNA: TGTGCCAGCAGTTCACCCCAACAGGGTTTAAGTGAAAAACTGTTTTTT
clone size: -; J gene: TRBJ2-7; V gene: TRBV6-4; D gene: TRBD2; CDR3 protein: CASSEFLREGTNEQYF; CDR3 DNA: TGTGCCAGCAGTGAATTCCTGCGGGAGGGGACTAACGAGCAGTACTTC
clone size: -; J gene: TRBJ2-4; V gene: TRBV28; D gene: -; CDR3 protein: CASSCLEIAKNIQYF; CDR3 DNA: TGTGCCAGCAGTTGCCTGGAGATAGCCAAAAACATTCAGTACTTC
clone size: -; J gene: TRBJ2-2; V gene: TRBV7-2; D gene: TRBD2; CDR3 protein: CASSLKGTSGSSAGELFF; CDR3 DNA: TGTGCCAGCAGCTTAAAAGGGACTAGCGGGAGTTCTGCCGGGGAGCTGTTTTTT
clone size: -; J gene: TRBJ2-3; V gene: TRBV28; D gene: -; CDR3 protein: CASSGGTDTQYF; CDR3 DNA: TGTGCCAGCAGTGGGGGGACAGATACGCAGTATTTT
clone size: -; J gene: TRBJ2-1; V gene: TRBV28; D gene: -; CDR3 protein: CASSLYGGSSSYNEQFF; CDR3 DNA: TGTGCCAGCAGTTTATACGGGGGTTCTAGCTCCTACAATGAGCAGTTCTTC
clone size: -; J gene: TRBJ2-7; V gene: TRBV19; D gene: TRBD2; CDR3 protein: CASSIDSPGRICEQYF; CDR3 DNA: TGTGCCAGTAGTATAGATAGCCCCGGGAGGATTTGCGAGCAGTACTTC
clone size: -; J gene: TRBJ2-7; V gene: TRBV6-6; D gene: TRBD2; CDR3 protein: CASSYSSGRPPYEQYF; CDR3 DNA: TGTGCCAGCAGTTACTCTAGCGGGAGGCCTCCCTACGAGCAGTACTTC
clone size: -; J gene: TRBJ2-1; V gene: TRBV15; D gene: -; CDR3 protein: CATSSTGMIGYNEQFF; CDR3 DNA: TGTGCCACCAGCAGCACGGGGATGATCGGCTACAATGAGCAGTTCTTC
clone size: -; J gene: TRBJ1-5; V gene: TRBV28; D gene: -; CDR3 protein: CASSFDEYNQPQHF; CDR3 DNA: TGTGCCAGCAGTTTTGATGAATATAATCAGCCCCAGCATTTT
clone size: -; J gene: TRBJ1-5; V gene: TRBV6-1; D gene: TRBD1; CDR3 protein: CASREGQGANQPQHF; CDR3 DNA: TGTGCCAGCAGGGAGGGACAGGGGGCAAATCAGCCCCAGCATTTT
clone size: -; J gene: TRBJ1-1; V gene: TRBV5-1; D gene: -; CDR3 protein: CASRAGSTEAFF; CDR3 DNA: TGCGCCAGCAGGGCTGGCAGCACTGAAGCTTTCTTT
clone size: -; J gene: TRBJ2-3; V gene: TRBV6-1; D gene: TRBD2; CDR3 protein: CASSETAGEGTDTQYF; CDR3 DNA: TGTGCCAGCAGTGAAACCGCGGGAGAGGGCACAGATACGCAGTATTTT
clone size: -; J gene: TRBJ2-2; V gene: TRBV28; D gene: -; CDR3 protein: CASSTPLGQKGGELFF; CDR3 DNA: TGTGCCAGCAGTACCCCGCTTGGACAGAAGGGCGGGGAGCTGTTTTTT
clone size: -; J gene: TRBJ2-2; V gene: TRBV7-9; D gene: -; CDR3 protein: CASSSPHRGPGELFF; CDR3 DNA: TGTGCCAGCAGCTCACCTCACCGGGGGCCCGGGGAGCTGTTTTTT
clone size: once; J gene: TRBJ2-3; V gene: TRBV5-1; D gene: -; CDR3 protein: CASGARESDSTDTQYF; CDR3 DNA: TGCGCCAGCGGGGCCAGGGAGTCGGACAGCACAGATACGCAGTATTTT
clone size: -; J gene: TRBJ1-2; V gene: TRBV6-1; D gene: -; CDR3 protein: CASRGGRKNYGYTF; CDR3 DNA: TGTGCCAGCAGGGGGGGGAGAAAGAACTATGGCTACACCTTC
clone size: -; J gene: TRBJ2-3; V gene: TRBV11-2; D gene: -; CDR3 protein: CASSLKLVGRTDTQYF; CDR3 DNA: TGTGCCAGCAGCTTAAAGTTGGTGGGCCGCACAGATACGCAGTATTTT
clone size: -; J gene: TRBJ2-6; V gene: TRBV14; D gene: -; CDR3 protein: CASSQDFFGRVISGANVLTF; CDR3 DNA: TGTGCCAGCAGCCAAGATTTCTTCGGCAGGGTGATCTCTGGGGCCAACGTCCTGACTTTC
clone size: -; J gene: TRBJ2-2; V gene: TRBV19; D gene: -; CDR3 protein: CASSKVTGELFF; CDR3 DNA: TGTGCCAGTAGCAAGGTCACCGGGGAGCTGTTTTTT
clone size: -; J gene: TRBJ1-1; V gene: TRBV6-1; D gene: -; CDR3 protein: CASSEASEGGNTEAFF; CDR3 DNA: TGTGCCAGCAGTGAAGCGTCGGAGGGTGGGAACACTGAAGCTTTCTTT
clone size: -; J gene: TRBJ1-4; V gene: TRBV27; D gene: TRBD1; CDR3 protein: CASSLAQGREKLFF; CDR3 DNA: TGTGCCAGCAGTCTCGCACAGGGGAGGGAAAAACTGTTTTTT
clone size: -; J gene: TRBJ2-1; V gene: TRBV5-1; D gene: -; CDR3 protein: CASGTSYNEQFF; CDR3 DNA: TGCGCCAGCGGAACTTCCTACAATGAGCAGTTCTTC
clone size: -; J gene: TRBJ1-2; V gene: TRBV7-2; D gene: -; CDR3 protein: CASSSNGRTNYGYTF; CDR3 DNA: TGTGCCAGCAGCTCGAACGGACGGACTAACTATGGCTACACCTTC
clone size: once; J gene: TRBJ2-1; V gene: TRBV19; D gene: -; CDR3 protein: CATQDPGPRNEQFF; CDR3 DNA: TGTGCCACCCAGGACCCCGGCCCCCGCAATGAGCAGTTCTTC
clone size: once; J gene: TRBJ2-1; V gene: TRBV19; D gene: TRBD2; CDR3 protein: CASSTPGRDNGAGGSYNEQFF; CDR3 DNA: TGTGCCAGTAGTACCCCGGGGAGAGACAACGGGGCGGGAGGCTCCTACAATGAGCAGTTCTTC
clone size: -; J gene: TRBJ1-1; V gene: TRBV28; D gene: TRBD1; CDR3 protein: CASADPGGEAFF; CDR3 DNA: TGTGCCAGCGCCGACCCAGGGGGCGAAGCTTTCTTT
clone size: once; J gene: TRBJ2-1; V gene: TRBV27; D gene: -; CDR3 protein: CASSLGSDEQFF; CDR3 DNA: TGTGCCAGCAGTTTAGGGTCCGATGAGCAGTTCTTC